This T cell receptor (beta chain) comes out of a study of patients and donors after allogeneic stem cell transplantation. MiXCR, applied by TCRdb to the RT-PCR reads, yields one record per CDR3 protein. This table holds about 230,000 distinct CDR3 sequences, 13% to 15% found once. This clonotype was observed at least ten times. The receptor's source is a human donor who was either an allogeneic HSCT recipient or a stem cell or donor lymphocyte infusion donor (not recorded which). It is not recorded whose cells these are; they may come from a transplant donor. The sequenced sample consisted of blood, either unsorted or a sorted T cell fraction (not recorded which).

CDR3: CASSDLGENTGELFF. Here the CDR3 DNA reads TGTGCCAGCAGTGATTTGGGGGAGAACACCGGGGAGCTGTTTTTT. The gene calls are TRBV12-3 or TRBV12-4 and TRBJ2-2; D could derive from TRBD1 or TRBD2 (5 bases each). This CDR3 comprises 15 residues. Trimming cost V 5 bases and J 1 base, with 11 bases left between them.